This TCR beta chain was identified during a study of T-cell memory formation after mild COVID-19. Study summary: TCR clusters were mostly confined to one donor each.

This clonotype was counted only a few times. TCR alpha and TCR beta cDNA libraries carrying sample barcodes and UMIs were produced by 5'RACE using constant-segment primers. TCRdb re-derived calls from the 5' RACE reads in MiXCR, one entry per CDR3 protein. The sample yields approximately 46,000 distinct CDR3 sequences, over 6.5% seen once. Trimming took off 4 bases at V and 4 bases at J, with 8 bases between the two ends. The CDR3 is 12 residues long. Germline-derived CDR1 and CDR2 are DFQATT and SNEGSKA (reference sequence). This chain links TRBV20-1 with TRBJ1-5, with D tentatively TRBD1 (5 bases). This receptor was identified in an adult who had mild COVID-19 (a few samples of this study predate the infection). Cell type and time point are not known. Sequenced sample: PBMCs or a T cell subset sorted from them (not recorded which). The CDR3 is CSAIKGNQPQHF. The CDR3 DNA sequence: TGCAGTGCTATAAAGGGGAATCAGCCCCAGCATTTT.